This T cell receptor (beta chain) was recovered during a study of HIV-infected patients and healthy controls (dated by TCRdb to about 2014). Broadly, across the study: The study tested whether deep TCR repertoire sequencing of HIV patients' small blood samples could capture immune perturbation and reconstitution. Results the study describes overall, beyond this receptor: Most CMV-associated CDR3s became more frequent during therapy, although their change was not significant, whereas HIV-associated CDR3s showed a significant decrease in frequency. Eight alpha and eight beta V genes showed significantly different mean usage between HIV-infected patients and controls. Compared with untreated HIV+ repertoires, healthy control repertoires had roughly threefold more distinct CDR3s and a higher Shannon diversity. Using whole blood restricted sequencing depth and prevented separating the dynamics of distinct T-cell subpopulations. Differing numbers of distinct sequences in patients and controls hindered comparison, and size-matching assigned excessive weight to rare events in the HIV-infected data. Processing was restricted to sixteen HIV-infected individuals, which the authors judged to be a major constraint on the generalizability of the findings. HIV-infected repertoires had significantly higher mean Gini indices than controls, possibly reflecting oligoclonality. Alpha-beta chain pairing was not determined in the samples. The study cohorts differed slightly in age and sex profile, but those differences did not account for the observed differences in diversity. Alpha-chain CDR3s from MAIT cells appeared at high frequency in healthy controls but were severely depleted in HIV+ repertoires. The apparent post-therapy recovery of the Gini index in HIV-infected patients was not reproduced in size-matched repertoire data. Donor HLA types were not determined in the study. Healthy controls shared more CDR3s between individuals than HIV+ patients, by Jaccard index and by count of highly shared sequences.

Reverse transcription of approximately 540 ng RNA was performed with SuperScript III using primers directed against the alpha and beta constant regions. Separate alpha and beta chain libraries were generated by chain-specific third strand synthesis with multiplexing indices. To avoid primer bias, the protocol used one single primer pair to amplify every rearrangement within a chain, and the protocol also attached molecular barcodes to each cDNA molecule. Purified cDNA was joined by T4 RNA Ligase 1 to a 5' RACE adapter carrying a random hexamer and the SP2 sequencing primer site. With slow temperature ramps used to favor optimal annealing, second strand synthesis was primed from the SP2 site with Phusion polymerase. The 12-nucleotide barcode on each molecule comprised two random hexamer sequences, both introduced before amplification and concatenated. A brief initial PCR introduced P5 and P7 adapter elements together with a second index, and a roughly 24-cycle amplification PCR using P5s and P7 primers was subsequently performed. A total of 25 to 35 PCR cycles were applied to the libraries, which were quantified on a Qubit, sized on a Bioanalyzer, and diluted to about 4 nM. Normalized libraries were sequenced on an Illumina MiSeq with 2 x 250 paired-end kits. Reverse transcription reactions underwent purification over MinElute columns, with elution into roughly 10 ul Tris-Cl. Adapter ligations were incubated for roughly 22 hours at 16 degrees C and subsequently purified with AMPure XP beads at a 1:1 ratio. The study's own analysis went as follows. A modified Decombinator that output V, J, insert and barcode information was used to process the demultiplexed FASTQ files. Sequences sharing a barcode but differing from the dominant sequence were discarded as errors, and barcodes clustered at Levenshtein distance 3 were counted to estimate original cDNA molecules. For downstream analyses, the R packages ineq, vegan, igraph and RCytoscape were used, along with IMGT nomenclature and CDR3 definitions. To avoid skew from clonal expansion, each TCR was counted once, and V gene usage was computed over distinct sequences. Unique CDR3 amino acid sequences within a donor were connected in similarity networks whenever two sequences differed by a single Levenshtein edit. Published HIV-specific CDR3s (92 alpha, 702 beta) and CMV-specific CDR3s (fewer than 14 alpha, roughly 250 beta) were assembled and queried against the repertoires. Random subsampling to size-matched repertoires demonstrated that the decreased diversity in patients did not result from their lower sequence numbers. TCRdb took the public reads, trimmed them with fastp at Q25, ran MiXCR for clone calling and kept in-frame beta chains. A single entry per CDR3 protein holds the most common genes and DNA from its merged rows. What appears here as the V and J calls and clone size reflects TCRdb's work, not the paper's. Recorded for this sample are almost 25,000 distinct CDR3 sequences; more than 7.5% of them occurred a single time. 3% to 4.5% of the sample goes to the ten largest clones.

As encoded in the germline V gene, CDR1 is MGHDK while CDR2 is SYGVNS. A distance of 2 bases separates the germline ends of V and J, which lose 1 base and 7 bases respectively. The CDR3, from cysteine to phenylalanine, totals 11 residues. Only CDR3 DNA is held: 33 bases, read in frame from base 1. Many counts were recorded for this clonotype. It has no known antigen specificity. Base qualities are not at hand, and no much larger clone is one base apart. Whole blood was used without cell fractionation, so the repertoire reflected all unsorted peripheral T cells. Ten uninfected healthy donors were sampled as controls, and about 40% of these ten donors were sampled twice approximately 3 months apart. For RNA extraction, less than 3 ml of peripheral blood was drawn into Tempus tubes. Residual genomic DNA was removed with the TURBO-DNase kit and globin mRNA was depleted with GLOBINclear.

The sequencing input was blood. This chain joins TRBV25-1 to TRBJ2-1, with no confidently assigned D gene. The TCR was taken from an adult in good health. The nucleotide sequence reads TGTGCCAGCAGTGAATGGAATGAGCAGTTCTTC. The encoded protein is CASSEWNEQFF.